Listed below are T cell receptor beta chains from one sample, sequenced in a study of blood T cell repertoires in COVID-19. Profiling relied on immunoSEQ multiplex PCR, and the TCRdb table lists in-frame clones only, not all of them. The sample has about 260,000 clones; about 87% are singletons. The sample was PBMCs or T cells enriched from blood (not recorded which). Source of these receptors: a woman aged 40 to 49 with acute COVID-19. CDR3s include the opening cysteine and the closing phenylalanine or tryptophan. The D gene is left open where the match is weak. Only part of the rows carry a size: once, few, many, or a class if the clone is expanded.

TRBJ1-2 TRBD1 . TRBV4-1 CASSHPTGGYGYTF TGCGCCAGCAGCCATCCGACAGGGGGCTATGGCTACACCTTC
TRBJ1-4 TRBD1 . TRBV4-1 CASSQPGQGRQKLFF TGCGCCAGCAGCCAACCGGGACAGGGGAGGCAAAAACTGTTTTTT
TRBJ1-4 TRBD1 . TRBV20-1 CSAPGGEKLFF TGCAGTGCTCCAGGGGGGGAAAAACTGTTTTTT
TRBJ2-1 . . TRBV5-1 CASSLTLGGAETNEQFF TGCGCCAGCAGCTTGACGCTAGGGGGAGCGGAAACCAATGAGCAGTTCTTC
TRBJ1-3 . few TRBV9 CASSVTDFGTTGNTIYF TGTGCCAGCAGCGTGACGGACTTTGGGACAACAGGAAACACCATATATTTT
TRBJ1-1 TRBD1 . TRBV9 CASSAWTGANTEAFF TGTGCCAGCAGCGCCTGGACAGGGGCGAACACTGAAGCTTTCTTT
TRBJ1-1 TRBD1 . TRBV11-2 CASSPPPRRTGLTEAFF TGTGCCAGCAGCCCACCTCCTCGCCGGACAGGGCTGACTGAAGCTTTCTTT
TRBJ2-5 TRBD2 . TRBV5-4 CATKTSANQETQYF TGTGCCACCAAGACTAGCGCTAACCAAGAGACCCAGTACTTC
TRBJ2-7 . . TRBV6-2/TRBV6-3 CASSYTRSYEQYF TGTGCCAGCAGTTACACGAGATCCTACGAGCAGTACTTC
TRBJ2-3 TRBD1 . TRBV3-1/TRBV3-2 CASSHRDSRTDTQYF TGTGCCAGCAGCCACCGGGACAGTCGCACAGATACGCAGTATTTT
TRBJ1-4 . . TRBV19 CASSSSTATNEKLFF TGTGCCAGTAGTTCTTCGACTGCAACTAATGAAAAACTGTTTTTT
TRBJ1-2 . . TRBV15 CATSPQRGSYGYTF TGTGCCACCAGCCCTCAGAGGGGGAGCTATGGCTACACCTTC
TRBJ2-5 . . TRBV4-1 CASSQAPARGETQYF TGCGCCAGCAGCCAGGCCCCAGCGAGGGGGGAGACCCAGTACTTC
TRBJ1-6 . . TRBV11-2 CASSLVRPPGNSPLHF TGTGCCAGCAGCTTAGTACGGCCGCCGGGTAATTCACCCCTCCACTTT
TRBJ1-4 . . TRBV5-1 CASSLVGVDNEKLFF TGCGCCAGCAGCTTGGTAGGGGTGGATAATGAAAAACTGTTTTTT
TRBJ1-6 TRBD1 . TRBV6-4 CASRRRPGQNNSPLHF TGTGCCAGCAGGAGAAGGCCGGGACAGAATAATTCACCCCTCCACTTT
TRBJ1-4 . once TRBV7-9 CASSKDVGGEKLFF TGTGCCAGCAGCAAGGACGTAGGGGGTGAAAAACTGTTTTTT
TRBJ2-3 TRBD1 . TRBV29-1 CSAGQGTDTQYF TGCAGCGCCGGACAGGGGACAGATACGCAGTATTTT
TRBJ1-6 . . TRBV2 CASSVRQAISPLHF TGTGCCAGCAGTGTCCGACAGGCTATTTCACCCCTCCACTTT
TRBJ1-1 . . TRBV14 CASHGWPGNTEAFF TGTGCCAGCCACGGTTGGCCGGGGAACACTGAAGCTTTCTTT
TRBJ2-1 . . TRBV7-9 CASSWGSSSYNEQFF TGTGCCAGCAGCTGGGGCTCAAGCTCCTACAATGAGCAGTTCTTC
TRBJ1-2 TRBD1 . TRBV4-2 CASKRNRDREVEGYTF TGTGCCAGCAAAAGAAACCGGGACAGGGAGGTAGAAGGCTACACCTTC
TRBJ1-4 TRBD1 . TRBV6-1 CASSESGGGEKLFF TGTGCCAGCAGTGAATCAGGGGGCGGTGAAAAACTGTTTTTT
TRBJ2-6 TRBD1 . TRBV7-9 CASSLTGDSGANVLTF TGTGCCAGCAGTTTAACAGGGGATTCTGGGGCCAACGTCCTGACTTTC
TRBJ1-1 . . TRBV3-1/TRBV3-2 CASSQGRGTEAFF TGTGCCAGCAGCCAGGGAAGGGGCACTGAAGCTTTCTTT
TRBJ1-3 . once TRBV6-2/TRBV6-3 CASSYVRGGSFGNTIYF TGTGCCAGCAGTTACGTCCGAGGAGGGTCGTTTGGAAACACCATATATTTT
TRBJ1-1 . . TRBV10-3 CARSKELNTEAFF TGTGCCCGCTCTAAGGAGTTGAACACTGAAGCTTTCTTT
TRBJ1-1 . . TRBV7-3 CASSLTAGRSTEAFF TGTGCCAGCAGCTTAACGGCGGGGCGGTCCACTGAAGCTTTCTTT
TRBJ1-1 . . TRBV7-6 CASSLAWGGEAFF TGTGCCAGCAGCTTAGCGTGGGGGGGTGAAGCTTTCTTT
TRBJ1-1 TRBD1 . TRBV7-9 CASRSDRVEAFF TGTGCCAGCAGATCAGACAGGGTTGAAGCTTTCTTT
TRBJ1-3 . . TRBV10-3 CAISATGFSGNTIYF TGTGCCATCAGTGCTACAGGGTTCTCTGGAAACACCATATATTTT
TRBJ1-5 . . TRBV6-5 CASSYAGASNQPQHF TGTGCCAGCAGTTACGCAGGGGCAAGCAATCAGCCCCAGCATTTT
TRBJ1-2 . . TRBV7-9 CASSYRSMGQGRNYGYTF TGTGCCAGCAGTTACCGATCTATGGGGCAGGGTCGGAACTATGGCTACACCTTC